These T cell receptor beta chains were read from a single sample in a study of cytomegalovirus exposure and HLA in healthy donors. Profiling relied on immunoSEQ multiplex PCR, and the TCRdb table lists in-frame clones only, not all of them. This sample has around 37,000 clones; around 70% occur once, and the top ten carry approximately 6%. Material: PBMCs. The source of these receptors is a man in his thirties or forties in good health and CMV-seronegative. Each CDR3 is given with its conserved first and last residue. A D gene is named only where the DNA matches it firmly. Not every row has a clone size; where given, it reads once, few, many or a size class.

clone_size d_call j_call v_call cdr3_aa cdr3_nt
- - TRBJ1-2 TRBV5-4 CASSFGVANYGYTF TGTGCCAGCAGCTTCGGAGTAGCTAACTATGGCTACACCTTC
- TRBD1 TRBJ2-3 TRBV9 CASSGVPYGTGSTDTQYF TGTGCCAGCAGCGGAGTCCCCTATGGGACAGGGAGCACAGATACGCAGTATTTT
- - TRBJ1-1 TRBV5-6 CASSPPGVGTEAFF TGTGCCAGCAGCCCCCCGGGGGTTGGCACTGAAGCTTTCTTT
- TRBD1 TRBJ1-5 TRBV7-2 CASSLRWTGSRNQPQHF TGTGCCAGCAGCTTACGATGGACAGGCTCCCGCAATCAGCCCCAGCATTTT
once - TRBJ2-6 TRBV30 CAWTNSGANVLTF TGTGCCTGGACAAACTCTGGGGCCAACGTCCTGACTTTC
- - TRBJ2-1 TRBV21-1 CASSGSTSQKDNEQFF TGTGCCAGCAGCGGGTCGACTAGTCAGAAAGACAATGAGCAGTTCTTC
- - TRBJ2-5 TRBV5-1 CASSSTPTRLGETQYF TGCGCCAGCAGCTCCACCCCGACCAGACTAGGGGAGACCCAGTACTTC
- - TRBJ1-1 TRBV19 CASFGEGMNTEAFF TGTGCCAGTTTCGGGGAAGGGATGAACACTGAAGCTTTCTTT
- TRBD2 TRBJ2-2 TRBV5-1 CASSLAGLAANTGELFF TGCGCCAGCAGCTTGGCGGGACTAGCGGCGAACACCGGGGAGCTGTTTTTT
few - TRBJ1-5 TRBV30 CAWGAGGNQPQHF TGTGCCTGGGGGGCAGGAGGCAATCAGCCCCAGCATTTT
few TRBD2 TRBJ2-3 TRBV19 CASSVTSGTDTQYF TGTGCCAGTAGTGTCACTAGCGGCACAGATACGCAGTATTTT
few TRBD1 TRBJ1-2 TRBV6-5 CASGDRGNYGYTF TGTGCCAGCGGAGACAGGGGGAACTATGGCTACACCTTC
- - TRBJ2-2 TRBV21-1 CASSKERDTNTGELFF TGTGCCAGCAGCAAAGAACGCGACACGAACACCGGGGAGCTGTTTTTT
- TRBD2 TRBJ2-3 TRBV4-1 CASSQDGTLAGGTDTQYF TGCGCCAGCAGCCAAGATGGGACCCTAGCGGGTGGCACAGATACGCAGTATTTT
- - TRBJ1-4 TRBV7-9 CSSSLGQAGNEKLFF TGTTCCAGCAGCTTAGGCCAGGCAGGGAATGAAAAACTGTTTTTT
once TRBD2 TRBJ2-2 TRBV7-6 CASSPGLYTGELFF TGTGCCAGCAGCCCGGGACTATACACCGGGGAGCTGTTTTTT
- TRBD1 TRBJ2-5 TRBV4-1 CASSPGTGAAETQYF TGCGCCAGCAGCCCCGGGACAGGGGCTGCGGAGACCCAGTACTTC
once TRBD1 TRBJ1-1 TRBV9 CASSTGTGIEAFF TGTGCCAGCAGCACCGGGACAGGGATTGAAGCTTTCTTT
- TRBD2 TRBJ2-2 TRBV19 CASRLTSGGRTGELFF TGTGCCAGTAGGCTAACTAGCGGGGGAAGAACCGGGGAGCTGTTTTTT
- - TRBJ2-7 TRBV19 CASSGQDNYEQYF TGTGCCAGTAGTGGCCAGGATAACTACGAGCAGTACTTC
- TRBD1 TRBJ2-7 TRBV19 CASRDRDRGPEQYF TGTGCCAGTAGGGACCGGGACAGGGGTCCCGAGCAGTACTTC
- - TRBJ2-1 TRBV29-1 CSVEPDKRSSYNEQFF TGCAGCGTTGAGCCGGATAAGCGAAGCTCCTACAATGAGCAGTTCTTC
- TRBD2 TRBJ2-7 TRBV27 CASSFAGGTHYEQYF TGTGCCAGCAGTTTCGCGGGAGGGACCCACTACGAGCAGTACTTC
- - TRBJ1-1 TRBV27 CASSLMWGREAFF TGTGCCAGCAGTTTAATGTGGGGGCGTGAAGCTTTCTTT
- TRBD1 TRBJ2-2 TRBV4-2 CASSQGRQGDGGELFF TGTGCCAGCAGCCAAGGGAGACAGGGGGACGGCGGGGAGCTGTTTTTT
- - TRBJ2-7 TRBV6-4 CASSDSTPGNFDEQYF TGTGCCAGCAGTGACTCGACTCCGGGTAACTTCGACGAGCAGTACTTC
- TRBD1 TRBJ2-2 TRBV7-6 CASSSRQGAGELFF TGTGCCAGCAGCTCCCGACAGGGTGCCGGGGAGCTGTTTTTT
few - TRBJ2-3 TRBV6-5 CASSYSGGGSDTQYF TGTGCCAGCAGTTACTCAGGGGGGGGATCTGATACGCAGTATTTT
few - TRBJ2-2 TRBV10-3 CASEAGMNTGELFF TGTGCCTCGGAGGCGGGAATGAACACCGGGGAGCTGTTTTTT
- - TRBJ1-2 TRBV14 CASSHQTGGRLTNYGYPF TGTGCCAGCAGCCACCAAACGGGAGGGCGTCTAACTAACTATGGCTACCCCTTC
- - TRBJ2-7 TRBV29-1 CSVESRQGRSYEQYF TGCAGCGTTGAAAGTAGGCAGGGTCGCTCCTACGAGCAGTACTTC
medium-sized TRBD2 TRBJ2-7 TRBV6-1 CASISASGGNYEQYF TGTGCCAGCATTTCAGCTAGCGGGGGGAACTACGAGCAGTACTTC
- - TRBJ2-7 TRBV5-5 CASSLEVGGPYEQYF TGTGCCAGCAGCTTGGAAGTGGGGGGGCCTTACGAGCAGTACTTC
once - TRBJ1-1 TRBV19 CASSKGAAMNTEAFF TGTGCCAGTAGTAAAGGGGCGGCTATGAACACTGAAGCTTTCTTT
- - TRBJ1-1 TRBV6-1 CASSELGRNTEAFF TGTGCCAGCAGTGAATTAGGGAGGAACACTGAAGCTTTCTTT
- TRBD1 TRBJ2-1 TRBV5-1 CASSPQGASSYNEQFF TGCGCCAGCAGCCCCCAGGGGGCTAGCTCCTACAATGAGCAGTTCTTC
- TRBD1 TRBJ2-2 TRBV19 CASETGTNTGELFF TGTGCCAGTGAGACAGGGACGAACACCGGGGAGCTGTTTTTT
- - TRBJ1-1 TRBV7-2 CASSITYQQGPEAFF TGTGCCAGCAGCATCACCTATCAGCAGGGCCCTGAAGCTTTCTTT
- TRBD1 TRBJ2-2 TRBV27 CASSDRGSTGELFF TGTGCCAGCAGCGACAGGGGATCCACCGGGGAGCTGTTTTTT
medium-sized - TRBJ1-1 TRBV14 CASSQFTGNTEAFF TGTGCCAGCAGCCAATTCACGGGGAACACTGAAGCTTTCTTT
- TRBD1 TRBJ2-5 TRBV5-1 CASSLDALGQREETQYF TGCGCCAGCAGCTTGGACGCTTTGGGACAGAGGGAAGAGACCCAGTACTTC
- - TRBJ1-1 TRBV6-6 CAGSGVGMNTEAFF TGTGCCGGGTCCGGGGTGGGAATGAACACTGAAGCTTTCTTT
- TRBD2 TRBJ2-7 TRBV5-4 CASSLELASDEQYF TGTGCCAGCAGCTTGGAACTAGCGTCAGACGAGCAGTACTTC
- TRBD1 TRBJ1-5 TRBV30 CAWRGQGGNQPQHF TGTGCCTGGAGGGGACAGGGAGGCAATCAGCCCCAGCATTTT
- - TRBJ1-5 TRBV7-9 CASSPPGSDNQPQHF TGTGCCAGCAGCCCCCCCGGGTCCGACAATCAGCCCCAGCATTTT
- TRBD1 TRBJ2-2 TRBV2 CASRGQGAGELFF TGTGCCAGCAGGGGACAGGGGGCCGGGGAGCTGTTTTTT
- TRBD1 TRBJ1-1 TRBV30 CAWSALQGADTEAFF TGTGCCTGGAGTGCCCTCCAGGGGGCGGACACTGAAGCTTTCTTT
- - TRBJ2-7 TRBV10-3 CAISEMGGVGYEQYF TGTGCCATCAGTGAGATGGGGGGAGTCGGGTACGAGCAGTACTTC